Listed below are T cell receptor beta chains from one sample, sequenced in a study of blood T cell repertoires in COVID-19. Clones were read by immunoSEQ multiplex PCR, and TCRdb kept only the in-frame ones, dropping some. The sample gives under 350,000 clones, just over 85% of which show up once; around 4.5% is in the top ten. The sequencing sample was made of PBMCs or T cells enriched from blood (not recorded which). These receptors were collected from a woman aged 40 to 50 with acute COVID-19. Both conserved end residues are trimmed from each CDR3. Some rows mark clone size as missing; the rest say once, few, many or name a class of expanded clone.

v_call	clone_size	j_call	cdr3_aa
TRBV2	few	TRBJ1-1	ASTGLSPNTEAF
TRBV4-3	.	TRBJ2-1	ASSQEHRGPKF
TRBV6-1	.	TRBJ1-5	ASSEKRNQPQH
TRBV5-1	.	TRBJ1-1	ASSPGQVYGTEAF
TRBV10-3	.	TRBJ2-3	AISEFGGRGGSTDTQY
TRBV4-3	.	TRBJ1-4	ASSPTGGGFATNEKLF
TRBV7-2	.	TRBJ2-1	ASSPGLAGGNEQF
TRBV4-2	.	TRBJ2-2	ASSQGGTGNTGELF
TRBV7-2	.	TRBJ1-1	ASRSREGDTEAF
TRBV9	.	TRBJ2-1	ASSVQTSGRFNEQF
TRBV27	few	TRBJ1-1	ASSPTGQGGRAF
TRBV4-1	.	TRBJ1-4	ASSQSTNEKLF
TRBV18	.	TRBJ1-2	ASSAERFLPYGYT
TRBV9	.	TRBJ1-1	ASSVTTGGTEAF
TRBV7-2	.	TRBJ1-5	ASSWDSQGWKPQH
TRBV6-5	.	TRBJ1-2	ASKRDSNYGYT
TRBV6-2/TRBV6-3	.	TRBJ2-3	ASSHGSGGLQKQDTQY
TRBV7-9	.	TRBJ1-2	ASSLVAVGGHYGYT
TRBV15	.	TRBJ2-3	ATSNEVKTGYTDTQY
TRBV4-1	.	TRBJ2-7	ASSLTSYRPGLITYEQY
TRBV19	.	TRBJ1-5	ASTGTGGVQPQH
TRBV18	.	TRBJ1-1	ASSPLPSGTEAF
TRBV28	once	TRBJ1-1	ATTGWSVQAF
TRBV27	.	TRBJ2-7	ASSLWGQGGEQY
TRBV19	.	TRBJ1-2	ASSYSGTATNYGYT
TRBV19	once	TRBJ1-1	ASRTQGNTEAF
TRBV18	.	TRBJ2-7	ASSPSTGGTYEQY
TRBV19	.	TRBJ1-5	ASSTWEGQYSNQPQH
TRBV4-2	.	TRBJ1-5	ASSYQEREAQH
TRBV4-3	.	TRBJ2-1	ASSQDRVGIGSSYNEQF
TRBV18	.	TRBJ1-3	ASSPIGGGNTIY
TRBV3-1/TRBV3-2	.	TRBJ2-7	ASKRGQGDYEQY
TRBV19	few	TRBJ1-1	ASSARVDTEAF
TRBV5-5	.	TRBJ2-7	ASSFRVSLVNPYEQY
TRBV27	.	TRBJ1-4	ASRPSWDRGDEKLF
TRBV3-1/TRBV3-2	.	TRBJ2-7	ASSPVGGSSYEQY
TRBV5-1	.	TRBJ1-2	ASSSQTGVNYGYT
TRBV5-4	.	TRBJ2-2	ASSLEFGLAENTGELF
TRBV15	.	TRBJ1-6	ATSRGRQGAHNSPLH
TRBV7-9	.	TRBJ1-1	ASSSGQGASDTEAF
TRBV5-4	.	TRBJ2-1	ASSLSGARDEQF
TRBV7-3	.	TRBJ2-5	ASSLERGGAQY
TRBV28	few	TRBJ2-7	ASGTRGEQY
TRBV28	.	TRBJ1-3	ASTKGALRYSSSGNTIY
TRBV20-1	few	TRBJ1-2	SASDLNYGYT
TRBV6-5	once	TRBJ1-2	ASSFTANYGYT
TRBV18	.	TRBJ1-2	ASSPVGMENYGYT
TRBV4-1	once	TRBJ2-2	ASSQEAGIAGELF
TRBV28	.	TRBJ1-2	ASQMRGPYGYT
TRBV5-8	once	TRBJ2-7	ASSLTDREKY
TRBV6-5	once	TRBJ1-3	ASRDRASRAIY
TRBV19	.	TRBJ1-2	ASSKSETGGVYGYT
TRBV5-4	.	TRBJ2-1	ASSSKGTSGSYNEQF